The 21 T cell receptor beta chains below come from one sample, sequenced in a study of vaccination and CD4 T cells after COVID-19. This sample's treatment: roughly ten-day PBMC culture with coronavirus spike peptide pools or control peptides (ViraFEST assay). From the unexposed donor, CD4+ T cells were collected ahead of the COVID-19 pandemic (2011-2018). Cultured CD4+ T cell DNA underwent sequencing with the Oncomine TCR Beta short-read assay. Genomic DNA was drawn out of CD4+ T cells grown in culture. TCRdb analysed the PCR reads with MiXCR anew, one entry per CDR3 protein. This sample has around 10,000 distinct CDR3 sequences, with 32% found just once. Antigens for these TCRs are unknown. Material for sequencing was CD4+ T cells from blood, cultured in vitro. The receptors here all came from a human donor in good health.

This clonotype was counted between two and nine times. The rearrangement joins TRBV7-9 to TRBJ2-5; D ambiguous. The germline V gene encodes CDR1 SEHNR and CDR2 FQNEAQ (reference sequence). CDR3 size: 15 residues. Trimming took off 5 bases at V and 3 bases at J, with 16 bases between the two ends. CDR3 protein: CASSPRGGREETQYF. The CDR3 bases are TGTGCCAGCAGCCCCCGAGGCGGTAGGGAAGAGACCCAGTACTTC. Together with reference TRBV7-9 and TRBJ2-5, the CDR3 gives the full variable domain: DTGVSQNPRHKITKRGQNVTFRCDPISEHNRLYWYRQTLGQGPEFLTYFQNEAQLEKSRLLSDRFSAERPKGSFSTLEIQRTEQGDSAMYLCASSPRGGREETQYFGPGTRLLVL.

This clonotype is medium-sized within its sample. The rearrangement uses TRBV7-3 and TRBJ1-5, with D possibly matching TRBD1 (5 bases). Deletions cut 2 bases from V and 7 bases from J, with 9 bases between. CDR1 and CDR2 from the germline V gene are SGHTA and FQGTGA. The length of the CDR3 is 13 residues. The CDR3: CASSLRGSQPQHF. The CDR3 region has the DNA TGTGCCAGCAGCTTACGGGGGAGCCAGCCCCAGCATTTT.

A few counts support this clonotype. The genes are TRBV7-9 and TRBJ2-2, with TRBD2 identical over 8 bases. The CDR3 has 18 residues. Germline CDR1 reads SEHNR; CDR2 reads FQNEAQ (reference sequence). J gave up 4 bases and V 1 base, and 11 bases lay outside the gene matches. CDR3 residues: CASSLVALAVAGTGELFF. DNA of the CDR3: TGTGCCAGCAGCTTAGTTGCACTAGCGGTGGCGGGCACCGGGGAGCTGTTTTTT.

The chain couples TRBV6-1 to TRBJ2-2, with 10 bases fitting TRBD1. Per germline, CDR1 MNHNS and CDR2 SASEGT. J gave up 4 bases and V 5 bases, and 7 bases lay outside the gene matches. This CDR3 has 16 amino acids. The CDR3 region has the DNA TGTGCCAGCAGTCCCGGGACAGGGGTTGTCACCGGGGAGCTGTTTTTT. Encoded protein: CASSPGTGVVTGELFF.

The V call is TRBV20-1, the J call TRBJ1-1, with 7 bases that match TRBD1. This CDR3 comprises 13 residues. Unmatched junction bases numbered 7, after V lost 4 bases and J lost 5 bases. Germline V gene data show CDR1 as DFQATT and CDR2 as SNEGSKA (reference sequence). CDR3 sequence reads: CSATRQGGTEAFF. The CDR3 nucleotides are TGCAGTGCTACCCGACAGGGAGGTACTGAAGCTTTCTTT.

The J gene is TRBJ1-6, the V gene TRBV7-2, with 7 bases fitting TRBD1. Trimming at V came to 6 bases and at J to 9 bases, leaving 8 bases not matched to a gene. This CDR3 has 14 amino acids. In germline, CDR1 is SGHTA, CDR2 FQGNSA. Here the CDR3 reads CASSFGQAGSPLHF. CDR3 coding DNA: TGTGCCAGCAGTTTCGGACAGGCCGGTTCACCCCTCCACTTT. Drawing the rest from reference TRBV7-2 and TRBJ1-6, the complete variable domain is GAGVSQSPSNKVTEKGKDVELRCDPISGHTALYWYRQSLGQGLEFLIYFQGNSAPDKSGLPSDRFSAERTGGSVSTLTIQRTQQEDSAVYLCASSFGQAGSPLHFGNGTRLTVT.

This rearrangement joins TRBV20-1 to TRBJ2-5; TRBD1 matches 8 bases. The CDR3 contains 14 residues. In germline, CDR1 is DFQATT, CDR2 SNEGSKA (reference sequence). With 5 bases clipped from V and 0 bases from J, the junction kept 5 bases outside the gene matches. The CDR3 loop reads CSAPGTGNQETQYF. For the CDR3, the DNA is TGCAGTGCTCCCGGGACAGGTAACCAAGAGACCCAGTACTTC.

The CDR3 protein is CASSLGLAGFTDTQYF. In DNA form, the CDR3 reads TGCGCCAGCAGCTTGGGGCTAGCGGGTTTCACAGATACGCAGTATTTT. The genes are TRBV5-1 and TRBJ2-3; 8 nucleotides align to TRBD2. Germline CDR1 is SGHRS and CDR2 is YFSETQ. V was clipped by 0 bases and J by 2 bases; unmatched bases: 5. The CDR3 loop spans 16 amino acids.

J is TRBJ2-7 and V is TRBV5-4; TRBD1 agrees at 8 bases. Unmatched junction bases numbered 9, after V lost 4 bases and J lost 6 bases. From germline, CDR1 is SGHNT and CDR2 YYREEE (reference sequence). The CDR3 runs to 14 residues. CDR3 amino acids: CASSHATGAGEQYF. In DNA form, the CDR3 reads TGTGCCAGCAGCCACGCGACAGGGGCTGGCGAGCAGTACTTC. The full variable domain, with the rest looked up from reference TRBV5-4 and TRBJ2-7, is ETGVTQSPTHLIKTRGQQVTLRCSSQSGHNTVSWYQQALGQGPQFIFQYYREEENGRGNFPPRFSGLQFPNYSSELNVNALELDDSALYLCASSHATGAGEQYFGPGTRLTVT.

The chain couples TRBV5-5 to TRBJ1-1, with D possibly TRBD1 on 5 matching bases. From germline, CDR1 is SGHKS and CDR2 YYEKEE (reference sequence). Trimming cost V 0 bases and J 5 bases, with 14 bases left between them. This CDR3 has 15 amino acids. The CDR3 DNA reads as TGTGCCAGCAGCTTGGGAGGGGTTGGGCGGACTGAAGCTTTCTTT. This encodes CASSLGGVGRTEAFF.

Only a few counts were recorded for this clonotype. This chain uses TRBV25-1 with TRBJ1-2; TRBD1 might be the D (5 bases). CDR1 and CDR2 (germline): MGHDK, SYGVNS. The CDR3 is 13 residues long. Trimming took 10 bases from V and 4 from J, leaving 16 bases between them. The CDR3 loop is CAMSDGGGYGYTF. As DNA, the CDR3 is TGTGCCATGTCTGACGGCGGGGGCTATGGCTACACCTTC.

The rearrangement uses TRBV4-3 and TRBJ2-7; TRBD1 matches at 9 bases. Germline-derived CDR1 and CDR2 are LGHNA and YSLEER. Trimming cost V 0 bases and J 2 bases; bases outside gene matches: 14. This CDR3 spans 19 amino acids. Here the CDR3 reads CASSQDLTSGTGRPYEQYF. CDR3 DNA sequence: TGCGCCAGCAGCCAAGATCTCACCTCCGGGACAGGGCGACCCTACGAGCAGTACTTC.

This clonotype was counted a few times. V usage is TRBV20-1 and J usage is TRBJ2-5; D is perhaps TRBD2 (6 bases). The germline V and J ends were trimmed by 5 bases and 4 bases, with 11 bases remaining between them. The CDR3 totals 12 residues. In germline, CDR1 is DFQATT, CDR2 SNEGSKA (reference sequence). The CDR3 reads CSAPRGVETQYF. CDR3 sequence (DNA): TGCAGTGCTCCCCGCGGGGTAGAGACCCAGTACTTC.

CDR3 bases: TGCAGTGCTAGAACCCACGGCCAGGACAGTTCCTACGAGCAGTACTTC. Translated, it gives CSARTHGQDSSYEQYF. This chain uses TRBV20-1 with TRBJ2-7, with D possibly matching TRBD1 (6 bases). CDR3 length equals 16 residues. Trimming pared 2 bases from V and 1 base from J, leaving 18 bases between. CDR1 and CDR2 (germline): DFQATT, SNEGSKA (reference sequence).

This clonotype has a handful of counts. This sequence joins TRBV6-1 and TRBJ2-7; tentatively, D is TRBD1 (5 bases). The length of the CDR3 is 11 residues. V lost 5 bases and J lost 7, with 9 bases in between. Germline V gives CDR1 MNHNS, CDR2 SASEGT. In DNA form, the CDR3 reads TGTGCCAGCAGTCCGTCAGGGGAGCAGTACTTC. Residues: CASSPSGEQYF.

There are a few counts of this clonotype. V usage is TRBV7-2 and J usage is TRBJ2-7, with 10 bases identical to TRBD2. With 4 bases clipped from V and 2 bases from J, the junction kept 5 bases outside the gene matches. The CDR3 contains 15 residues. Germline CDR1 is SGHTA and CDR2 is FQGNSA. The DNA of the CDR3 is TGTGCCAGCAGCTATGGACTAGCGGATACCTACGAGCAGTACTTC. This translates into CASSYGLADTYEQYF. Looking up the rest from reference TRBV7-2 and TRBJ2-7 gives the full variable domain: GAGVSQSPSNKVTEKGKDVELRCDPISGHTALYWYRQSLGQGLEFLIYFQGNSAPDKSGLPSDRFSAERTGGSVSTLTIQRTQQEDSAVYLCASSYGLADTYEQYFGPGTRLTVT.

J is TRBJ2-7 and V is TRBV10-3; 9 bases line up with TRBD1. CDR3 length: 12 amino acids. Trimming cost V 10 bases and J 3 bases; bases outside gene matches: 4. Germline CDR1 reads ENHRY; CDR2 reads SYGVKD. Here the CDR3 reads CATQGQGYEQYF. The CDR3 nucleotides are TGTGCCACTCAGGGACAGGGCTACGAGCAGTACTTC.

The chain joins TRBV28 to TRBJ2-1, with 7 bases aligning to TRBD2. The CDR3 extends over 16 amino acids. Germline CDR1 reads MDHEN; CDR2 reads SYDVKM. V trimming: 6 bases; J trimming: 3 bases; junction bases outside the gene matches: 11. CDR3 amino acids: CASRSGRASGYNEQFF. The CDR3 DNA reads as TGTGCCAGCAGGTCAGGGAGAGCTAGCGGCTACAATGAGCAGTTCTTC.

V is TRBV7-2 and J is TRBJ2-5; 9 nucleotides match TRBD1. The CDR3 extends over 14 amino acids. V dropped 0 bases and J dropped 6; count of bases not matched to a gene: 2. Per the germline V gene, CDR1 is SGHTA and CDR2 is FQGNSA. CDR3 amino acids: CASSLAQGAQTQYF. DNA of the CDR3: TGTGCCAGCAGCTTAGCACAGGGGGCGCAGACCCAGTACTTC. Together with reference TRBV7-2 and TRBJ2-5, the CDR3 gives the full variable domain: GAGVSQSPSNKVTEKGKDVELRCDPISGHTALYWYRQSLGQGLEFLIYFQGNSAPDKSGLPSDRFSAERTGGSVSTLTIQRTQQEDSAVYLCASSLAQGAQTQYFGPGTRLLVL.

This clonotype is classed as medium-sized. The chain links TRBV19 to TRBJ1-1; tentative D call: TRBD1 (5 bases). Germline loops: CDR1 LNHDA, CDR2 SQIVND (reference sequence). Trimming left V 8 bases short and J 5 bases short, with 15 bases between. The CDR3 is 13 amino acids. The CDR3 spells CASGQGVQTEAFF. CDR3 DNA sequence: TGTGCCAGTGGGCAAGGGGTTCAGACTGAAGCTTTCTTT. Variable domain in full (rest from reference TRBV19 and TRBJ1-1): DGGITQSPKYLFRKEGQNVTLSCEQNLNHDAMYWYRQDPGQGLRLIYYSQIVNDFQKGDIAEGYSVSREKKESFPLTVTSAQKNPTAFYLCASGQGVQTEAFFGQGTRLTVV.

There are a few counts of this clonotype. The chain has TRBV7-6 and TRBJ2-2; 8 bases match TRBD2. In germline, CDR1 is SGHVS, CDR2 FNYEAQ. Trimming removed 3 bases from V and 4 bases from J; junction bases left unmatched: 7. CDR3 length equals 16 residues. The DNA for the CDR3 is TGTGCCAGCAGCTTCTTCGCGGGAGGCCGCACCGGGGAGCTGTTTTTT. Its translation is CASSFFAGGRTGELFF.